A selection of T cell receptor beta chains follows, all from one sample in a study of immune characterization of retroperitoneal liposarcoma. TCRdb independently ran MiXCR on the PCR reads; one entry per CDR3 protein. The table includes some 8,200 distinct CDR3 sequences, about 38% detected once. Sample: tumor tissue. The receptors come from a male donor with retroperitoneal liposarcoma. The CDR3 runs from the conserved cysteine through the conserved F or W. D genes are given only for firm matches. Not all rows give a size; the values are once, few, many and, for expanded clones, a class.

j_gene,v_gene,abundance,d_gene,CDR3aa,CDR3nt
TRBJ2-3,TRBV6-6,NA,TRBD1,CASTKGQSTDTQYF,TGTGCCAGCACTAAGGGACAGAGCACAGATACGCAGTATTTT
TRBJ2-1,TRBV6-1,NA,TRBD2,CASTVLAGGYLDEQFF,TGTGCCAGCACCGTACTAGCGGGAGGGTATTTGGATGAGCAGTTCTTC
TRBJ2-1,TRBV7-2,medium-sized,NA,CASSLARLVRAQETQFF,TGTGCCAGCAGCTTAGCGAGACTAGTTAGGGCCCAAGAGACCCAGTTCTTC
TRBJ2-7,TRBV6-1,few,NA,CASSEYGTNYEQYF,TGTGCCAGCAGTGAATATGGGACAAACTACGAGCAGTACTTC
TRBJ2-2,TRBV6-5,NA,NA,CASRRQGNTGELFF,TGTGCCAGCAGACGGCAGGGAAACACCGGGGAGCTGTTTTTT
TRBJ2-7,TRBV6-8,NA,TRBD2,CASRSAGGSYEQYF,TGTGCCAGCAGGTCTGCGGGAGGCTCCTACGAGCAGTACTTC
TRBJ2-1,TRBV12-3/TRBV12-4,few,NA,CASRIRSYNEQFF,TGTGCCAGCAGGATCCGATCCTACAATGAGCAGTTCTTC
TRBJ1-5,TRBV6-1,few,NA,CASSYSRNQPQHF,TGTGCCAGCAGTTATTCCCGGAATCAGCCCCAGCATTTT
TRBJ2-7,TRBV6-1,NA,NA,CASFASAGSEQYF,TGTGCCAGCTTCGCATCCGCCGGCAGTGAGCAGTACTTC
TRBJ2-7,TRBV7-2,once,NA,CASSLGFRDALYEQYF,TGTGCCAGCAGCTTAGGTTTCCGGGACGCGCTTTACGAGCAGTACTTC
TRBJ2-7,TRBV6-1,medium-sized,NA,CVAGAGERGNEQYF,TGTGTAGCCGGCGCGGGGGAGAGGGGGAATGAGCAGTACTTC
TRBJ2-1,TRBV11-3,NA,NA,CASSLDLGQSYNEQFF,TGTGCCAGCAGCTTAGATCTGGGACAAAGCTACAATGAGCAGTTCTTC
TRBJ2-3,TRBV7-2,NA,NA,CASSLGSGRSTDTQYF,TGTGCCAGCAGCTTAGGATCGGGGAGGAGCACAGATACGCAGTATTTT
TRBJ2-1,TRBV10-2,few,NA,CASSEGRDAYNEQFF,TGCGCCAGCAGTGAAGGGCGGGATGCCTACAATGAGCAGTTCTTC
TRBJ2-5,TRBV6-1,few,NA,CASSGRSPPYQETQYF,TGTGCCAGCAGTGGGCGGAGCCCTCCGTACCAAGAGACCCAGTACTTC
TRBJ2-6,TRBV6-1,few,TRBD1,CASSVPGQVGANVLTF,TGTGCCAGCAGTGTCCCGGGACAGGTTGGGGCCAACGTCCTGACTTTC
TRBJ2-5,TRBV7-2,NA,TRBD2,CASSLGREVYNEQYF,TGTGCCAGCAGCTTAGGGCGGGAGGTATACAATGAGCAGTACTTC
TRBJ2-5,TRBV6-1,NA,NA,CATTAGGGETQYF,TGTGCCACTACAGCAGGGGGGGGAGAGACCCAGTACTTC
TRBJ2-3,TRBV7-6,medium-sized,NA,CASSLAPDRSDTQYF,TGTGCCAGCAGCTTAGCGCCAGATAGGTCAGATACGCAGTATTTT
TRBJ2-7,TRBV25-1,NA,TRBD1,CASTRQGAYEQYF,TGTGCCAGCACGAGGCAGGGGGCGTACGAGCAGTACTTC
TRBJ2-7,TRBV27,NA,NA,CASSPGWGAAEQYF,TGTGCCAGCAGTCCCGGGTGGGGGGCGGCCGAGCAGTACTTC
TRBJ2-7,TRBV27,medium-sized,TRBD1,CASSFQAGTGISYEQYF,TGTGCCAGCAGTTTTCAGGCAGGGACAGGAATTTCCTACGAGCAGTACTTC
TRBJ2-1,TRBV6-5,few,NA,CASSYSPGAATQFF,TGTGCCAGCAGTTACTCGCCAGGTGCCGCGACCCAGTTCTTC
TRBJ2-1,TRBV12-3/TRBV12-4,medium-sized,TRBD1,CASRLRRRTGTYNEQFF,TGTGCCAGCAGACTGAGAAGGAGGACAGGGACCTACAATGAGCAGTTCTTC
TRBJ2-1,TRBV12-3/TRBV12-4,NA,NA,CASSLAGETQFF,TGTGCCAGCAGTTTAGCTGGGGAGACCCAGTTCTTC
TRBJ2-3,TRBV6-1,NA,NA,CASRSQGFGPDTQYF,TGTGCCAGCAGATCGCAGGGGTTCGGCCCAGATACGCAGTATTTT
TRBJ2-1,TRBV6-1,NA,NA,CASNLLRASRGNEQFF,TGTGCCAGCAACCTCCTCCGGGCTAGCAGGGGCAATGAGCAGTTCTTC
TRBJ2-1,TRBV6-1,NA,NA,CASKNGIFSQFF,TGTGCCAGCAAGAACGGAATCTTTTCTCAGTTCTTC
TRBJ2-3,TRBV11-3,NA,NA,CASSVHGSTDTQYF,TGTGCCAGCAGCGTACACGGTAGCACAGATACGCAGTATTTT
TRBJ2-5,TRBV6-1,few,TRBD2,CASSYLGLAGGKETQYF,TGTGCCAGCAGTTACCTTGGACTAGCGGGGGGGAAAGAGACCCAGTACTTC
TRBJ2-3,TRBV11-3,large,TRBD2,CASSTSRLAGGADTQYF,TGTGCCAGCAGCACCAGCCGCCTAGCGGGAGGTGCAGATACGCAGTATTTT
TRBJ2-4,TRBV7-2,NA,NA,CASSLAPETQYF,TGTGCCAGCAGCTTAGCCCCAGAGACCCAGTACTTT
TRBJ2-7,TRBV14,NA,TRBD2,CASSLRLAPYEQYF,TGTGCCAGCAGCCTTAGACTAGCGCCCTACGAGCAGTACTTC
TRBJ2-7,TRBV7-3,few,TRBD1,CASSLTGTDYNEQYF,TGTGCCAGCAGCTTAACAGGGACAGACTACAATGAGCAGTACTTC
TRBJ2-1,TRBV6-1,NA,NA,CATSSWNNEQFF,TGTGCCACCAGCTCCTGGAACAATGAGCAGTTCTTC
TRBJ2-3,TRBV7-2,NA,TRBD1,CASSFNAQGHTQYF,TGTGCCAGCAGCTTCAACGCACAGGGGCATACGCAGTATTTT
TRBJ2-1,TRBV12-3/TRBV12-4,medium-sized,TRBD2,CASSLLSGRNEQFF,TGTGCCAGCAGTTTGTTGAGCGGGAGAAATGAGCAGTTCTTC
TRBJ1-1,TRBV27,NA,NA,CASKENPGREAFF,TGTGCCAGCAAAGAGAACCCGGGCAGGGAAGCTTTCTTT
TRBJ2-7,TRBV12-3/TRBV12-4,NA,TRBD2,CASRAGLQIYNEQYF,TGTGCCAGCAGAGCGGGACTACAAATCTACAATGAGCAGTACTTC
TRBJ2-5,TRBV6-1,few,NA,CASSALQGLRETQYF,TGTGCCAGCAGTGCCCTACAGGGTTTGAGAGAGACCCAGTACTTC
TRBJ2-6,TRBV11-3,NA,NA,CASSLDSGANVLTF,TGTGCCAGCAGCTTAGACTCTGGGGCCAACGTCCTGACTTTC
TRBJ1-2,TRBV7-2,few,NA,CASSFGSGGRGYTF,NA
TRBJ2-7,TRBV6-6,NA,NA,CASSYGGASYEQYF,TGTGCCAGCAGTTACGGCGGAGCCTCCTACGAGCAGTACTTC
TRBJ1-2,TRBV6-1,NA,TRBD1,CASSGWQGDYGYTF,TGTGCCAGCAGTGGTTGGCAGGGGGACTATGGCTACACCTTC
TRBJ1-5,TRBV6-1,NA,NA,CASRGQDYQPQHF,TGTGCCAGCAGGGGGCAGGACTATCAGCCCCAGCATTTT
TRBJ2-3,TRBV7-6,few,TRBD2,CASSNGRFIAGRRTDTQYF,TGTGCCAGCAGCAACGGAAGGTTTATAGCGGGAAGACGCACAGATACGCAGTATTTT
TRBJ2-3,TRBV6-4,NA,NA,CASSDGLGTDTQYF,TGTGCCAGCAGTGACGGTCTAGGGACAGATACGCAGTATTTT
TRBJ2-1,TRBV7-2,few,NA,CASSLQSGGLYEQFF,TGTGCCAGCAGCTTACAATCCGGGGGGCTTTACGAGCAGTTCTTC
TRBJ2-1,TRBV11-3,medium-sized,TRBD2,CASSRGGEPYNEQFF,TGTGCCAGCAGCCGCGGGGGAGAACCCTACAATGAGCAGTTCTTC
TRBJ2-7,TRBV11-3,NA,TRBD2,CASSPGGADAYEQYF,TGTGCCAGCAGCCCCGGGGGGGCGGATGCCTACGAGCAGTACTTC
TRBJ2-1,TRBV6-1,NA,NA,CASKAGLYNEQFF,TGTGCCAGCAAGGCCGGGCTATACAATGAGCAGTTCTTC
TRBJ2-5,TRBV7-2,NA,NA,CASSSWRETQYF,TGTGCCAGCAGCTCCTGGCGAGAGACCCAGTACTTC
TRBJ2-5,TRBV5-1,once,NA,CASSLSGTREGETQYF,TGCGCCAGCAGCTTGTCCGGGACAAGGGAGGGCGAGACCCAGTACTTC
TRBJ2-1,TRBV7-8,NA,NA,CASSRGRGPFYEQFF,TGTGCCAGCAGCCGGGGCAGGGGACCCTTCTACGAGCAGTTCTTC